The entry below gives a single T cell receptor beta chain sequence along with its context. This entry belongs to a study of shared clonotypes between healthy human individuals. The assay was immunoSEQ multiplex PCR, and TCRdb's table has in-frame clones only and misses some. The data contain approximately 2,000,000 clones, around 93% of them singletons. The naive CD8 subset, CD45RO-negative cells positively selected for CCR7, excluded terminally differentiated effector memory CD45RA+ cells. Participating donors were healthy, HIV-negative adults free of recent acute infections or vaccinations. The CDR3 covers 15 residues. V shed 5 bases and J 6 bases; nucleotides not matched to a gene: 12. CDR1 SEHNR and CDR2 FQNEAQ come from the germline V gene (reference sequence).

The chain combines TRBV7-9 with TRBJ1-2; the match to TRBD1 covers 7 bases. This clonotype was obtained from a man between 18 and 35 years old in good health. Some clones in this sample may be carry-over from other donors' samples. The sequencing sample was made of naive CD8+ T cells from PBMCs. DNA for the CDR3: TGTGCCAGCAGCCAGGGCCTGGGTGGGACAGATGGCTACACCTTC. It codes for CASSQGLGGTDGYTF.